This entry concerns a single T cell receptor beta chain. It has no known antigen specificity. There are no base qualities to consult, and no much larger clone falls within one base. The data were obtained in a study of regulatory and conventional T cells in RAG deficiency (dated by TCRdb to 2015 to 2018). Background on the whole study: The study used high-throughput TCR beta sequencing to compare repertoire diversity and composition of Treg, conventional CD4+ and CD8+ T cells between RAG-deficient patients and healthy controls. The research as a whole found: All patient T-cell subsets had shorter CDR3 lengths; Omenn syndrome patients showed >75% Treg-Tconv repertoire overlap at nucleotide and amino acid level. In Omenn syndrome patients, sorted CD25-high CD127-low cells may represent peripherally activated cells rather than bona fide Treg cells. Some T-cell subset analyses were not performed for some subjects. Compared with control T-cell subpopulations, the RAG-deficient patients had markedly lower Shannon entropy and higher Simpson indices. Compared with controls, Omenn syndrome and CID/AS patients had approximately 100-fold fewer unique TCR beta sequences in Treg cells, whereas the reduction in the other subsets was around 9.1-fold.

Repertoire analyses used several healthy control donors as the comparison group. Before genomic DNA extraction, CD8+ T cells without CD4 were isolated from blood. The protocol used for the library was the immunoSEQ multiplex PCR assay. Rearranged TCR beta chain products were amplified from genomic DNA of sorted T-cell subsets and sequenced. The authors' analysis ran thus. Shannon entropy and Simpson indices were used to measure how diverse the repertoire of productive TCR beta rearrangements was. Clonal expansion was assessed by the summed frequency of the 100 most abundant productive TCR beta clonotypes among total reads. The TRB repertoires were scored with a self-reactivity index built on which amino acids appear at CDR3beta positions 6 and 7. Repertoire analyses used two-way ANOVA; flow cytometric analyses used Student t or Mann-Whitney tests. This is the immuneACCESS table as TCRdb keeps it, with only in-frame sequences that have V and J called. A part of the clones is gone; compared with another copy, unresolved V genes explain less than half, and the rest is unexplained. Clone size and V and J calls were adopted from that table, with D and trimming inferred from the DNA. Here the sample has roughly 35,000 clones; around 89% occur a single time. The ten biggest clones cover roughly an eighth of the sample.

Unmatched junction bases come to 29, with V trimmed by 5 bases and J by 4 bases. The germline V gene encodes CDR1 MNHEY and CDR2 SMNVEV (reference sequence). Spanning cysteine to phenylalanine, the CDR3 consists of 22 amino acids. The CDR3 DNA has 66 bases and is translated from base 1. Separately, the same data were catalogued under a study of regulatory T cells. The second study's paper adds: The multiplex PCR used 52 forward TRBV primers and 13 reverse TRBJ primers, with assay-based and computational corrections for amplification bias. Restricted unique TRB V-J pairs and skewed V and J gene usage were observed in patient repertoires, most markedly in regulatory T cells. T-cell receptor beta repertoires of sorted regulatory, conventional CD4+ and CD8+ T cells were compared between CD3G-deficient patients and healthy controls. Ficoll density separation was used to isolate peripheral blood mononuclear cells. A FACSAria cell sorter was used to isolate CD3+ CD8+ CD4- T cells. Rearranged TRB loci were amplified from genomic DNA by multiplex PCR within the immunoSEQ assay. An Illumina HiSeq platform was used to sequence the TRB amplicons. Raw sequences were error-filtered and aligned to reference gene sequences by custom algorithms and were subsequently analyzed with the immunoSEQ online tools. Frequencies of productive and nonproductive TRB rearrangements were evaluated among both unique and total sequences. Group comparisons used t tests, Mann-Whitney tests or two-way ANOVA run in Prism software.

The V and J segments used are TRBV27 and TRBJ2-1, with 7 junctional bases fitting TRBD2. The clonotype originates from a human donor in good health. What was sequenced was CD8+ T cells sorted from blood. The DNA sequence reads TGTGCCAGCAGTCTCCCTCCGGGAGGTAACGCCATGGGGCTAGCGGAATACAATGAGCAGTTCTTC. Translated, this is CASSLPPGGNAMGLAEYNEQFF.